These 6 T cell receptor beta chains were all obtained from the same sample, sequenced in a study of PD-1 blockade in classical Hodgkin lymphoma. Assay: immunoSEQ multiplex PCR; the TCRdb copy retains only in-frame clones and omits some. This sample has under 20,000 clones, with around 80% found just once. Noted time point: cycle 4 day 1 (C4D1), after less than 7 weeks of nivolumab. With no exception, relapse followed autologous stem cell transplantation in all patients, and brentuximab vedotin exposure varied. Specimen: peripheral blood mononuclear cells (PBMCs), collected before the fourth cycle of nivolumab. The source of these receptors is a human donor with classical Hodgkin lymphoma.

The chain couples TRBV18 to TRBJ1-3; 7 bases are a match to TRBD1. Germline loops: CDR1 KGHSH, CDR2 LQKENI. Trimming cost V 4 bases and J 3 bases; bases outside gene matches: 3. This CDR3 comprises 14 residues. CDR3: CASSLGQNGNTIYF. CDR3 nucleotide sequence: TGTGCCAGCTCACTGGGACAGAATGGAAACACCATATATTTT.

The V gene is TRBV6-5, the J gene TRBJ1-1; possibly TRBD1 for D (5 bases). CDR1 is MNHEY and CDR2 is SVGAGI in the germline V gene. This CDR3 spans 15 amino acids. V was clipped by 0 bases and J by 3 bases, with 11 bases between them. This chain's CDR3 is CASSYSRPGDTEAFF. The CDR3 nucleotides are TGTGCCAGCAGTTACTCGAGACCGGGGGACACTGAAGCTTTCTTT.

J is TRBJ1-1 and V is TRBV5-1; 11 nucleotides align to TRBD1. With 0 bases clipped from V and 5 bases from J, the junction kept 12 bases outside the gene matches. Germline V gene data show CDR1 as SGHRS and CDR2 as YFSETQ. The CDR3 has 18 residues. The CDR3: CASSLAVRTGGHYTEAFF. As DNA, the CDR3 is TGCGCCAGCAGCTTGGCCGTACGGACAGGGGGCCATTATACTGAAGCTTTCTTT.

The rearrangement uses TRBV5-1 and TRBJ1-3; D uncertain. The CDR3 contains 14 residues. Trimming shortened V by 1 base and J by 1 base, and 6 bases separated the two germline ends. Germline V gene data show CDR1 as SGHRS and CDR2 as YFSETQ. Here the CDR3 reads CASSLRGSGNTIYF. The CDR3 DNA follows: TGCGCCAGCAGCTTGCGAGGGTCTGGAAACACCATATATTTT.

The genes are TRBV9 and TRBJ2-1; the D is unclear. V lost 0 bases, J lost 0 bases, and 7 bases lay in between. Per the germline V gene, CDR1 is SGDLS and CDR2 is YYNGEE. The CDR3 loop spans 15 amino acids. CDR3 loop: CASSVAPNSYNEQFF. CDR3 nucleotides: TGTGCCAGCAGCGTAGCACCCAACTCCTACAATGAGCAGTTCTTC. The complete variable domain, with remaining parts taken from reference TRBV9 and TRBJ2-1, reads DSGVTQTPKHLITATGQRVTLRCSPRSGDLSVYWYQQSLDQGLQFLIQYYNGEERAKGNILERFSAQQFPDLHSELNLSSLELGDSALYFCASSVAPNSYNEQFFGPGTRLTVL.

The J gene is TRBJ1-1, the V gene TRBV11-2; D uncertain. The CDR3 is 11 residues long. The V end lost 5 bases, the J end lost 9 bases, and 10 bases lay between the germline ends. Germline lookup yields CDR1 SGHAT and CDR2 FQNNGV. CDR3 nucleotide sequence: TGTGCCAGCAGCCTTTTGGATAAAGCTTTCTTT. This codes for CASSLLDKAFF.